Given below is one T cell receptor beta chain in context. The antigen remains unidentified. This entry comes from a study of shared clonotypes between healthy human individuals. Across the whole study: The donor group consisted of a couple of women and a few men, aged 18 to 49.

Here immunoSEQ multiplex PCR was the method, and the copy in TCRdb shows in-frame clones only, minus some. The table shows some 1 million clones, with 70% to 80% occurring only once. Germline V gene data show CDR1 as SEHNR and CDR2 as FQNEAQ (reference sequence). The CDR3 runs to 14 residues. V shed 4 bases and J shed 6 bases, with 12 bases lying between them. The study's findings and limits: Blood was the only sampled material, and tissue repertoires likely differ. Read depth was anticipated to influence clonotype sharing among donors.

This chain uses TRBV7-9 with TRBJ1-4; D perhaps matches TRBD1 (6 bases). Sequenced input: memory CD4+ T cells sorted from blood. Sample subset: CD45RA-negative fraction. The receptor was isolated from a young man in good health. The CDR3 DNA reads TGTGCCAGCAGCTCCAGGGGAGTGGATGAAAAACTGTTTTTT. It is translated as CASSSRGVDEKLFF. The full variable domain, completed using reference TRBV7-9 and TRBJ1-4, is DTGVSQNPRHKITKRGQNVTFRCDPISEHNRLYWYRQTLGQGPEFLTYFQNEAQLEKSRLLSDRFSAERPKGSFSTLEIQRTEQGDSAMYLCASSSRGVDEKLFFGSGTQLSVL.